A single sample gave rise to the 30 T cell receptor beta chains below, sequenced in a study of T cells in Graves' hyperthyroidism and ophthalmopathy. The CDR3 regions of TCR beta were amplified from RNA transcripts. The TCR CDR3 was amplified in a first-round RT-PCR using the HTBI primer set. Each CDR3 protein gets one entry after TCRdb re-called the multiplex PCR reads with MiXCR. The data show around 450,000 distinct CDR3 sequences, with about an eighth seen just once and around 5.3% held by the top ten. Sequenced sample: blood. All receptors come from a woman aged 18-35 years with Graves' hyperthyroidism.

This clonotype showed up just a few times. The rearrangement links TRBV28 to TRBJ2-5, with 7 bases lining up with TRBD2. The CDR3 is 15 residues long. The V and J ends lost 4 bases and 5 bases, in that order; junction bases with no gene match: 10. Germline V gene data show CDR1 as MDHEN and CDR2 as SYDVKM. DNA of the CDR3: TGTGCCAGCAGTTACGGGGGAGGGAGTCGGGAGACCCAGTACTTC. It yields the protein CASSYGGGSRETQYF.

This clonotype was detected a few times. This chain links TRBV20-1 with TRBJ2-5; 8 bases are a match to TRBD2. From germline, CDR1 is DFQATT and CDR2 SNEGSKA (reference sequence). The CDR3 length is 15 residues. J lost 4 bases, V lost 3 bases, and 10 bases had no gene match. The CDR3 protein is CSASGAGGEPETQYF. Here the CDR3 DNA reads TGCAGTGCTAGTGGGGCGGGAGGTGAGCCAGAGACCCAGTACTTC.

This clonotype was observed many times. The J gene is TRBJ2-7, the V gene TRBV2, with 7 bases that match TRBD2. The V and J ends lost 6 bases and 6 bases, in that order; junction bases with no gene match: 8. CDR1 is SNHLY and CDR2 is FYNNEI in the germline V gene. This CDR3 region has 13 residues. CDR3 coding DNA: TGTGCCAGCAGCCGCGGACTAGTCCGCGAGCAGTACTTC. Protein product: CASSRGLVREQYF.

This clonotype was seen a few times. Being one base from a much bigger clone, this may be a read error. The J gene is TRBJ1-1, the V gene TRBV5-6; D is uncertain. CDR3 length: 14 residues. V gave up 3 bases and J gave up 4 bases, with 13 bases separating them. The germline V gene has CDR1 SGHDT and CDR2 YYEEEE. The CDR3 DNA follows: TGTGCCAGCAGCTCGGTGGGCTGGGGCACTGAAGCTTTCTTT. Translated: CASSSVGWGTEAFF. Full variable domain (rest looked up from reference TRBV5-6 and TRBJ1-1): DAGVTQSPTHLIKTRGQQVTLRCSPKSGHDTVSWYQQALGQGPQFIFQYYEEEERQRGNFPDRFSGHQFPNYSSELNVNALLLGDSALYLCASSSVGWGTEAFFGQGTRLTVV.

This chain connects TRBV6-2 or TRBV6-3 to TRBJ2-7; TRBD2 matches 15 bases. The CDR3 runs 16 residues. The junction had 7 bases not matched to a gene; V was cut back by 6 bases and J by 4 bases. Per germline, CDR1 MNHEY and CDR2 SVGEGT. The CDR3 loop reads CASSRGLAGGGYEQYF. The CDR3 nucleotides are TGTGCCAGCAGCCGGGGACTAGCGGGAGGAGGGTACGAGCAGTACTTC.

This clonotype came up many times. V usage is TRBV5-1 and J usage is TRBJ2-1; 15 positions agree with TRBD2. Germline trimming cut 2 bases from V and 8 bases from J; bases unmatched to any gene: 8. The CDR3 has 17 amino acids. Germline CDR1 SGHRS, CDR2 YFSETQ. CDR3 sequence reads: CASSFGLAGGRMDEQFF. Written as DNA, the CDR3 is TGCGCCAGCAGCTTCGGACTAGCGGGAGGGAGAATGGATGAGCAGTTCTTC.

The sample holds many counts of this clonotype. The chain combines TRBV28 with TRBJ1-1; no reliable D call. With 4 bases removed from V and 4 bases from J, the gap between germline ends came to 16 bases. Germline V CDR1 and CDR2: MDHEN, SYDVKM. This CDR3 is 15 amino acids long. The CDR3 spells CASSSPRGGGTEAFF. The CDR3 coding sequence is TGTGCCAGCAGTTCCCCCCGGGGTGGCGGCACTGAAGCTTTCTTT.

This clonotype was counted at least ten times. The CDR3 DNA is TGTGCCAGCAGCTTGACTAGCGGGGAGCTGTTTTTT. This translates into CASSLTSGELFF. The chain has TRBV7-2 and TRBJ2-2; D is perhaps TRBD2 (6 bases). V was shortened by 3 bases and J by 7 bases, with 6 bases between the two germline ends. This CDR3 is built from 12 residues. The germline CDR1 and CDR2 sequences are SGHTA and FQGNSA.

This clonotype was recorded at least ten times. The V and J genes are TRBV15 and TRBJ1-5, with D unresolved. Germline V gene data show CDR1 as LNHNV and CDR2 as YYDKDF (reference sequence). Trimming pared 1 base from V and 7 bases from J, leaving 11 bases between. The CDR3 runs 14 residues. The CDR3 bases are TGTGCCACCAGCAGAGTGGGTGCGGGGCAGCCCCAGCATTTT. It yields the protein CATSRVGAGQPQHF.

Concerning this clonotype itself: A read error is likely, as this CDR3 ends without the conserved phenylalanine or tryptophan. The CDR3 sequence: CASSQGSGARGNQPQHL. The CDR3 bases are TGTGCCAGCAGCCAGGGTTCGGGGGCGAGGGGCAATCAGCCCCAGCATTTG. The chain couples TRBV3-1 to TRBJ1-5, with D possibly TRBD1 on 6 matching bases. The germline gives CDR1 LGHDT, CDR2 YNNKEL (reference sequence). Between the trimmed V and J ends, which lost 3 bases and 2 bases, there was a span of 17 bases. The CDR3 covers 17 residues.

There are many counts of this clonotype. The gene calls are TRBV18 and TRBJ2-1; 12 nucleotides agree with TRBD2. In germline, CDR1 is KGHSH, CDR2 LQKENI. J was trimmed by 10 bases and V by 3 bases; bases with no gene match: 7. The CDR3 has 15 residues. The CDR3 loop reads CASSPTSGRTSEQFF. The CDR3 DNA reads as TGTGCCAGCTCACCGACTAGCGGGAGAACGTCCGAGCAGTTCTTC. The whole variable domain, filled in from reference TRBV18 and TRBJ2-1, reads NAGVMQNPRHLVRRRGQEARLRCSPMKGHSHVYWYRQLPEEGLKFMVYLQKENIIDESGMPKERFSAEFPKEGPSILRIQQVVRGDSAAYFCASSPTSGRTSEQFFGPGTRLTVL.

A word on this clonotype: One base away lies a much larger clone, so this may be a sequencing read error. The chain is built from TRBV6-1 and TRBJ1-1; D remains ambiguous. The CDR3 runs 13 residues. Germline values: CDR1 MNHNS, CDR2 SASEGT. Trimming cost V 3 bases and J 4 bases, with 9 bases left between them. The CDR3 spells CASSDLGCTEAFF. The CDR3 DNA follows: TGTGCCAGCAGTGATCTGGGATGCACTGAAGCTTTCTTT.

This clonotype was detected a few times. In DNA form, the CDR3 reads TGTGCCACCAGAGGTGGGGACAGGGCTGAAAACTCTGGGGCCAACGTCCTGACTTTC. Amino acid sequence: CATRGGDRAENSGANVLTF. This chain joins TRBV10-3 and TRBJ2-6; 9 bases are a match to TRBD1. The germline V gene encodes CDR1 ENHRY and CDR2 SYGVKD. Trimming at V came to 10 bases and at J to 0 bases, leaving 16 bases not matched to a gene. CDR3 length: 19 amino acids.

This clonotype occurred many times. The genes are TRBV6-1 and TRBJ2-2, with 7 positions matching TRBD2. The germline V gene has CDR1 MNHNS and CDR2 SASEGT. This CDR3 contains 16 residues. V lost 5 bases and J lost 4; bases outside the gene matches: 10. The DNA of the CDR3 is TGTGCCAGCAGTCTTAAGCCCCGGACTAGCACCGGGGAGCTGTTTTTT. Translated: CASSLKPRTSTGELFF.

Ten or more counts support this clonotype. The rearrangement joins TRBV24-1 to TRBJ2-1; D might be TRBD2 (6 bases). Germline assignment: CDR1 KGHDR and CDR2 SFDVKD. This CDR3 comprises 17 residues. The ends were cut back, 3 bases at V and 4 bases at J, with 18 bases in the middle. The CDR3 DNA reads TGTGCCACCAGTGATCCCTCGGGTACCGGGGGATACAATGAGCAGTTCTTC. It encodes CATSDPSGTGGYNEQFF.

This clonotype has at least ten counts. The rearrangement uses TRBV12-3 or TRBV12-4 and TRBJ1-6; D is undetermined. CDR3 size: 13 residues. V was pared by 4 bases and J by 7 bases, with 8 bases between. The CDR3 coding sequence is TGTGCCAGCAGTTCGTCAGGAAATTCACCCCTCCACTTT. Translating gives CASSSSGNSPLHF.

This clonotype was seen a handful of times. The rearrangement joins TRBV12-3 or TRBV12-4 to TRBJ2-1; 8 nucleotides agree with TRBD2. V shed 7 bases, J shed 2 bases, and the junction held 4 bases outside the gene matches. The CDR3 is made up of 14 amino acids. CDR3 DNA sequence: TGTGCCAGCACCACTAGCGGAGCCTACAATGAGCAGTTCTTC. Protein product: CASTTSGAYNEQFF.

This clonotype has at least ten counts. The V call is TRBV6-2 or TRBV6-3, the J call TRBJ1-6; D unresolved. The V end was cut by 0 bases, the J end by 7 bases, with 7 bases between. Germline CDR1 MNHEY, CDR2 SVGEGT. The CDR3 has 14 amino acids. The CDR3 here is CASSYSSENSPLHF. The CDR3 DNA sequence: TGTGCCAGCAGTTACTCGAGTGAAAATTCACCCCTCCACTTT.

This clonotype appeared a few times. The CDR3 nucleotides read TGCGCCAGCAGCTTTGGACAGGGGGCTTCACCCCTCCACTTT. Amino acids: CASSFGQGASPLHF. The gene calls are TRBV5-1 and TRBJ1-6; the match to TRBD1 covers 11 bases. CDR1 SGHRS and CDR2 YFSETQ come from the germline V gene. The CDR3 contains 14 residues. V was pared by 2 bases and J by 9 bases, with 1 base of the junction left unmatched.

Comment on this clonotype: A single base separates this from a much larger clone, so it may be a read error. The rearrangement joins TRBV6-1 to TRBJ2-1; TRBD1 matches at 9 bases. The J call may not be correct, given that the DNA end is closer to TRBJ2-7. Looked up from germline, CDR1 is MNHNS and CDR2 is SASEGT. The length of the CDR3 is 14 residues. CDR3 sequence: CASNPGQGYNEQYF. The CDR3, as DNA: TGTGCCAGCAACCCGGGACAGGGATACAATGAGCAGTACTTC.

This clonotype was observed a handful of times. The chain joins TRBV12-3 or TRBV12-4 to TRBJ1-3; possible D gene TRBD1, 6 bases. Trimming took off 6 bases at V and 4 bases at J, with 13 bases between the two ends. The CDR3 runs to 14 residues. Here the CDR3 DNA reads TGTGCCAGCAGCCGCGGGACATTCGGAAACACCATATATTTT. It encodes CASSRGTFGNTIYF.

This clonotype was seen at least ten times. The chain employs TRBV3-1 and TRBJ2-1; D unclear. The CDR3 loop spans 13 amino acids. The germline V and J ends were trimmed by 1 base and 3 bases, with 4 bases remaining between them. In germline, CDR1 is LGHDT, CDR2 YNNKEL (reference sequence). CDR3 loop: CASSQGGYNEQFF. CDR3 sequence (DNA): TGTGCCAGCAGCCAAGGGGGCTACAATGAGCAGTTCTTC.

This clonotype was recorded at least ten times. V gene TRBV20-1 combines with J gene TRBJ2-5; D is undetermined. The V and J ends lost 0 bases and 4 bases respectively, with 15 bases between them. Germline loops: CDR1 DFQATT, CDR2 SNEGSKA (reference sequence). This CDR3 comprises 15 residues. The CDR3 is CSARDSPGSRETQYF. In nucleotides, the CDR3 is TGCAGTGCTAGAGACTCTCCAGGTTCTAGAGAGACCCAGTACTTC.

This clonotype was recorded at least ten times. The CDR3 DNA reads TGTGCCAGCAGCCCGTCGGGCCTTAACTATGGCTACACCTTC. This codes for CASSPSGLNYGYTF. The rearrangement links TRBV12-3 or TRBV12-4 to TRBJ1-2, with no clear D. The CDR3 extends over 14 amino acids. V lost 6 bases and J 1 base, leaving 12 bases between the germline ends.

The chain is built from TRBV20-1 and TRBJ2-7, with D maybe TRBD2 (6 bases). Germline lookup yields CDR1 DFQATT and CDR2 SNEGSKA (reference sequence). The length of the CDR3 is 12 residues. V was trimmed by 7 bases and J by 4 bases, leaving 14 bases between them. The DNA for the CDR3 is TGCAGTGGCGAGAGCGGAGGGTACGAGCAGTACTTC. Amino acids: CSGESGGYEQYF.

This clonotype was seen ten or more times. The chain carries TRBV27 and TRBJ1-1; D gene unclear. V was cut by 4 bases and J by 3 bases, with 15 bases left in between. CDR1 and CDR2 (germline): MNHEY, SMNVEV (reference sequence). This CDR3 comprises 15 residues. The CDR3 loop reads CASSSPARRDTEAFF. The CDR3 nucleotides are TGTGCCAGCAGTTCCCCCGCCAGAAGGGACACTGAAGCTTTCTTT.

The table lists this clonotype with a few counts. The V and J genes are TRBV7-9 and TRBJ1-2; possibly TRBD1 for D (6 bases). The CDR3 contains 15 residues. Germline CDR1 SEHNR, CDR2 FQNEAQ (reference sequence). The V gene lost 1 base and the J gene lost 6 bases, with 15 bases spanning the gap. The CDR3 region is CASSLGSRQVDGYTF. DNA for the CDR3: TGTGCCAGCAGCTTAGGGTCCCGACAGGTCGATGGCTACACCTTC.

This clonotype occurred many times. CDR3 DNA: TGTGCCTGGAGTTCCGGGACAGGGCCCCAGCCCCAGCATTTT. It translates to CAWSSGTGPQPQHF. This chain connects TRBV30 to TRBJ1-5, with 9 bases identical to TRBD1. This CDR3 is 14 amino acids long. Germline V CDR1 and CDR2: GTSNPN, SVGIG (reference sequence). V was pared by 2 bases and J by 7 bases, with 6 bases of the junction left unmatched. The complete variable domain, with remaining parts taken from reference TRBV30 and TRBJ1-5, reads SQTIHQWPATLVQPVGSPLSLECTVEGTSNPNLYWYRQAAGRGLQLLFYSVGIGQISSEVPQNLSASRPQDRQFILSSKKLLLSDSGFYLCAWSSGTGPQPQHFGDGTRLSIL.

This sequence joins TRBV11-2 and TRBJ2-2; no clear D. Germline V gene lookup returns CDR1 SGHAT and CDR2 FQNNGV. V shed 5 bases and J shed 4 bases, with 8 bases lying between them. The CDR3 runs to 13 residues. As DNA, the CDR3 is TGTGCCAGCAGCCCCCTATCCACCGGGGAGCTGTTTTTT. Protein sequence: CASSPLSTGELFF.

J is TRBJ2-3 and V is TRBV6-1; tentatively, D is TRBD1 (5 bases). The CDR3 has 15 residues. V was shortened by 6 bases and J by 2 bases, with 15 bases between the two germline ends. In germline, CDR1 is MNHNS, CDR2 SASEGT. The CDR3 coding sequence is TGTGCCAGCAGCTCAGGGTACCGGGCCACAGATACGCAGTATTTT. Translation gives CASSSGYRATDTQYF.